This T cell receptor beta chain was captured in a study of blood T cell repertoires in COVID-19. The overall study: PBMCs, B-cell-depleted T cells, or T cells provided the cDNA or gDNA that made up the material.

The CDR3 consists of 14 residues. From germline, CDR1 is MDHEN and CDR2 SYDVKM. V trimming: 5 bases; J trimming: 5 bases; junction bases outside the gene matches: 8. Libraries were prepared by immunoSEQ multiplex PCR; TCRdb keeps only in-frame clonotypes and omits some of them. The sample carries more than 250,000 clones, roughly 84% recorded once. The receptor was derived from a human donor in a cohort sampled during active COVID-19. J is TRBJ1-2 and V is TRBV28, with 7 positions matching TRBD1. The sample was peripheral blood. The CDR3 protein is CASSPQGEGYGYTF. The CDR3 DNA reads TGTGCCAGCAGTCCTCAGGGGGAAGGGTATGGCTACACCTTC.